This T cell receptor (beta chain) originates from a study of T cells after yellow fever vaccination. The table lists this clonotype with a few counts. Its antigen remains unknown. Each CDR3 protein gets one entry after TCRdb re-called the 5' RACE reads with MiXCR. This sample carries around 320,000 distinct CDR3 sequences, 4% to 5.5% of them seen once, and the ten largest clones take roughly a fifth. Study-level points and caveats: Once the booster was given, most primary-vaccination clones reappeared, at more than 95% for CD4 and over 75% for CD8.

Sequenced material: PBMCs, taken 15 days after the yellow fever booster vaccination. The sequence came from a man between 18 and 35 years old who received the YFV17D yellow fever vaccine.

CDR3 sequence reads: CASTFPAPGEGYGYTF. The CDR3 nucleotides read TGTGCCAGCACCTTCCCGGCCCCAGGGGAGGGCTATGGCTACACCTTC. The gene calls are TRBV25-1 and TRBJ1-2; TRBD1 might be the D (6 bases). Germline values: CDR1 MGHDK, CDR2 SYGVNS. The CDR3 is made up of 16 amino acids. V shed 7 bases and J shed 4 bases, with 22 bases lying between them.